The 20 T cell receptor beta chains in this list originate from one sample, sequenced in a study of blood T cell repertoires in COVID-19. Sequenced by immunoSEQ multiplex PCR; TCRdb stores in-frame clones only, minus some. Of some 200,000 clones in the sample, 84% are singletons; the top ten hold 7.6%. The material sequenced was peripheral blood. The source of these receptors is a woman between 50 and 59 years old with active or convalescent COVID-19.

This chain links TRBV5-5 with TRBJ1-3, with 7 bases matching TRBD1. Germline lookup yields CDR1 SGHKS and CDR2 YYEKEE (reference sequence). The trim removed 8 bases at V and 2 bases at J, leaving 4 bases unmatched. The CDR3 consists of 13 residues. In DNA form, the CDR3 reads TGTGCCAGTTTGACAGGGCCTGGAAACACCATATATTTT. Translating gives CASLTGPGNTIYF.

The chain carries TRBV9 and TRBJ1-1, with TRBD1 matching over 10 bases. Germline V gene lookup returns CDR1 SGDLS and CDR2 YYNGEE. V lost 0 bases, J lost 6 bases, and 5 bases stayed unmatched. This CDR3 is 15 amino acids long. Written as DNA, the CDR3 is TGTGCCAGCAGCGTAGCGGGGACAGGGGTGGCTGAAGCTTTCTTT. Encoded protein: CASSVAGTGVAEAFF.

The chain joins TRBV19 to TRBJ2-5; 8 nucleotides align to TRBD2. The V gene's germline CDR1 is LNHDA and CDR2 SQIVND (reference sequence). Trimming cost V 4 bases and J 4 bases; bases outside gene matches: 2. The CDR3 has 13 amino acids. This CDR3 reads CASSTLAGETQYF. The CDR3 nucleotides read TGTGCCAGTAGTACCCTAGCGGGAGAGACCCAGTACTTC.

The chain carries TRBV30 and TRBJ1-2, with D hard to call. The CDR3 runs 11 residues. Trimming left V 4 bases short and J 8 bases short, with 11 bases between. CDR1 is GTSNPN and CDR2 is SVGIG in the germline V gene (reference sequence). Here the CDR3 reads CAWTAGGGYTF. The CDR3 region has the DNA TGTGCCTGGACGGCGGGTGGCGGCTACACCTTC.

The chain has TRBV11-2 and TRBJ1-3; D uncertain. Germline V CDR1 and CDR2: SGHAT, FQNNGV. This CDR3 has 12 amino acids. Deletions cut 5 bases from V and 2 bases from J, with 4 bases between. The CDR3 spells CASSRTGNTIYF. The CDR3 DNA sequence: TGTGCCAGCAGCCGTACTGGAAACACCATATATTTT.

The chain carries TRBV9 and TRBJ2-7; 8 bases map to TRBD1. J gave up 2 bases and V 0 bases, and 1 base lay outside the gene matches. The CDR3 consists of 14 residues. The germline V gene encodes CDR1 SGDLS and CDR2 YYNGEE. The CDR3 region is CASSVEDRAYEQYF. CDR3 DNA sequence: TGTGCCAGCAGCGTAGAGGACAGGGCCTACGAGCAGTACTTC.

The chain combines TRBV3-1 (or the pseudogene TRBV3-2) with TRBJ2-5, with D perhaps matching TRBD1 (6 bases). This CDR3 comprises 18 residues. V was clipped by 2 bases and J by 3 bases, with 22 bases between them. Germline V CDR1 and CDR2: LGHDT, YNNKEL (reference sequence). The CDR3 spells CASSQLLLSTGLKETQYF. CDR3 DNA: TGTGCCAGCAGCCAACTTCTCTTGTCGACAGGCTTAAAAGAGACCCAGTACTTC.

The DNA of the CDR3 is TGTGCCAGCAGCTCAGCGGATAATAGGAACTATGGCTACACCTTC. Its translation is CASSSADNRNYGYTF. J is TRBJ1-2 and V is TRBV6-6; D gene ambiguous. CDR3 size: 15 residues. The V end was cut by 6 bases, the J end by 2 bases, with 16 bases between. Germline V gene lookup returns CDR1 MNHNY and CDR2 SVGAGI (reference sequence).

CDR3 sequence reads: CASRPTSGEQYF. The CDR3 region has the DNA TGTGCCAGCAGGCCGACTAGCGGGGAGCAGTACTTC. The chain recombines TRBV12-3 or TRBV12-4 with TRBJ2-7; TRBD2 agrees at 10 bases. Trimming removed 6 bases from V and 7 bases from J; junction bases left unmatched: 3. The CDR3 length is 12 residues.

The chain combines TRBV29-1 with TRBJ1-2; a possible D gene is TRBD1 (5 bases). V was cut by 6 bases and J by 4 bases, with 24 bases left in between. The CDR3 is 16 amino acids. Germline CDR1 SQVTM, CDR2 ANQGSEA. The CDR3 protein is CSVPPSSDGRGYGYTF. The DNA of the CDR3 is TGCAGCGTACCCCCCTCCTCCGACGGGAGGGGCTATGGCTACACCTTC.

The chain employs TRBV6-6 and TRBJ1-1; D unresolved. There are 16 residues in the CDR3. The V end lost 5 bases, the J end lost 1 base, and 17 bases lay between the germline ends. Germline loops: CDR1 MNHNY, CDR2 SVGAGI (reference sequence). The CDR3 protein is CASSLPEAGRNTEAFF. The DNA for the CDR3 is TGTGCCAGCAGTCTACCCGAGGCGGGGAGGAACACTGAAGCTTTCTTT.

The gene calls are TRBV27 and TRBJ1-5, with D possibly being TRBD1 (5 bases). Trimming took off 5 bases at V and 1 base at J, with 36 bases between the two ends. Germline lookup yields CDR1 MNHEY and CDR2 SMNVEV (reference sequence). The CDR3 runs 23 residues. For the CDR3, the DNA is TGTGCCAGCAGTGTTAGGGGCAGGGAACCTACGCTAGGGAGGGGATCCAGCAATCAGCCCCAGCATTTT. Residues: CASSVRGREPTLGRGSSNQPQHF.

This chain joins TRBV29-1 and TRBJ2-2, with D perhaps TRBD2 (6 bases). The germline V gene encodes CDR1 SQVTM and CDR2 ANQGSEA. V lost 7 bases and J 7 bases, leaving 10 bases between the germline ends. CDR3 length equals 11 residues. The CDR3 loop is CSGSGDGELFF. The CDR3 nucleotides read TGCAGCGGATCGGGGGACGGGGAGCTGTTTTTT.

The CDR3 region has the DNA TGTGCCAGCACCTCCCGACAGGGAATTAACTATGGCTACACCTTC. Its translation is CASTSRQGINYGYTF. V and J are TRBV27 and TRBJ1-2; 7 bases are shared with TRBD1. The CDR3 is made up of 15 amino acids. The J segment lost 1 base and the V segment lost 7 bases, leaving 9 bases of the junction unmatched. Germline-derived CDR1 and CDR2 are MNHEY and SMNVEV (reference sequence).

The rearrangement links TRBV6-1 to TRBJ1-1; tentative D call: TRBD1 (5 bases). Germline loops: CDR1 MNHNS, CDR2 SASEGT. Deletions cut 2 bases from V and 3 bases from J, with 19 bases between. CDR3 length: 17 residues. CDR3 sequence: CASSERGSFLKDTEAFF. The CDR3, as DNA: TGTGCCAGCAGTGAAAGGGGATCTTTTTTAAAGGACACTGAAGCTTTCTTT.

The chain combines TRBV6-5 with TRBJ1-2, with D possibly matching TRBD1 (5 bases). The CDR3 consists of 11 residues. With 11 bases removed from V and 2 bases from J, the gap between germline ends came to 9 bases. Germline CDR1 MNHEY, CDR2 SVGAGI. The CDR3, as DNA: TGTGCCGGCCGGACAAACTATGGCTACACCTTC. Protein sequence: CAGRTNYGYTF.

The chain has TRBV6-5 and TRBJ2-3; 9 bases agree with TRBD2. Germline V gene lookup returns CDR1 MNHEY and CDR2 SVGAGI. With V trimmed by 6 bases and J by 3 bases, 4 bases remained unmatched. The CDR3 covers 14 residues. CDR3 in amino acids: CASRGLASTDTQYF. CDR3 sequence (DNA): TGTGCCAGCAGGGGACTAGCTTCGACAGATACGCAGTATTTT.

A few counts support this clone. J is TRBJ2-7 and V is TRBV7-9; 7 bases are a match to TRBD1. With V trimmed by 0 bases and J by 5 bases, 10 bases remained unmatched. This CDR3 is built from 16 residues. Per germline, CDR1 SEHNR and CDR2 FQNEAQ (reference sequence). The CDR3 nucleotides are TGTGCCAGCAGCTTAGCTATGACGACAGGGAATGACGAGCAGTACTTC. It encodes CASSLAMTTGNDEQYF.

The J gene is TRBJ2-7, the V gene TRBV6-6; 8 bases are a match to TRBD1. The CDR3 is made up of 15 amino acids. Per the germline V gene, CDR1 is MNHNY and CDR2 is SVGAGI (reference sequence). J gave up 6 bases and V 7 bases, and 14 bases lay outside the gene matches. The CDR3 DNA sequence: TGTGCCAGCAATCCGAGGGACAGGACCCCCTCCGAGCAGTACTTC. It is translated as CASNPRDRTPSEQYF.

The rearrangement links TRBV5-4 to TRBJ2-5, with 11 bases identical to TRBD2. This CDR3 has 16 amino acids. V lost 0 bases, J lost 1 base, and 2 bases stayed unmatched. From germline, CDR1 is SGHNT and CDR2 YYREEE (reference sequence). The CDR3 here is CASSLGTSGSQETQYF. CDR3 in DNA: TGTGCCAGCAGCTTGGGGACTAGCGGGTCCCAAGAGACCCAGTACTTC.